This TCR beta chain was retrieved from a study of shared clonotypes between healthy human individuals. Overall study results and limits: Sharing across a few donors was seen in 4% to 6.5% of naive CD4 clonotypes.

Each sample came from a Caucasian adult donor living in Nashville, Tennessee. Details on this clone: Its antigen is as yet unknown.

Here immunoSEQ multiplex PCR was the method, and the copy in TCRdb shows in-frame clones only, minus some. The sample contains under 2,500,000 clones, around 95% of which appear only once. The CDR3 consists of 15 residues. The ends were cut back, 3 bases at V and 1 base at J, with 10 bases in the middle. CDR1 is SGHTA, CDR2 FQGNSA, per germline. The origin of this receptor is a man in his late teens or twenties in good health. The genes are TRBV7-2 and TRBJ2-4, with a tentative D call TRBD1 (6 bases). Sequencing used naive CD4+ T cells sorted from blood. The subset: CD45RA+ positively selected. The CDR3: CASSLGHGAKNIQYF. CDR3 nucleotides: TGTGCCAGCAGCTTGGGACACGGCGCCAAAAACATTCAGTACTTC.